The rows below give T cell receptor beta chains drawn from one sample of a study of identical twins. TCRdb ran MiXCR on the 5' RACE reads and lists one entry per CDR3 protein. The table shows 400,000 to 500,000 distinct CDR3 sequences, with 15% to 20% occurring only once. The sample comprised naive T cells sorted from blood. These receptors were collected from a man aged 45-65 years in good health. CDR3s include the opening cysteine and the closing phenylalanine or tryptophan. The D gene is left open where the match is weak. Size tells how often a clone was seen (once, few, many) or the class of an expanded clone, and some rows leave it out.

CDR3 protein	CDR3 DNA	V gene	D gene	clone size	J gene
CASSPQQANTGELFF	TGCGCCAGCAGCCCCCAGCAAGCGAACACCGGGGAGCTGTTTTTT	TRBV5-1	NA	NA	TRBJ2-2
CSVTVGVRTDTQYF	TGCAGCGTGACCGTCGGGGTCCGCACAGATACGCAGTATTTT	TRBV29-1	NA	few	TRBJ2-3
CASSPGTGPYSEQYF	TGTGCCAGCAGCCCGGGGACAGGGCCTTATAGCGAGCAGTACTTC	TRBV3-1	TRBD1	NA	TRBJ2-7
CASRLREFTDTQYF	TGTGCCAGCAGGCTCAGGGAATTCACAGATACGCAGTATTTT	TRBV2	NA	once	TRBJ2-3
CASSHPSGAQETQYF	TGTGCCAGCAGCCATCCTAGCGGAGCTCAAGAGACCCAGTACTTC	TRBV7-2	TRBD2	many	TRBJ2-5
CASILPKGTSGVDEQYF	TGTGCCAGCATCCTACCGAAGGGGACTAGCGGGGTGGACGAGCAGTACTTC	TRBV11-2	TRBD2	NA	TRBJ2-7
CAISESNWGRLTDTQYF	TGTGCCATCAGTGAGTCGAATTGGGGACGTCTTACAGATACGCAGTATTTT	TRBV10-3	NA	few	TRBJ2-3
CASTGKWGLPQETQYF	TGTGCCAGCACCGGGAAGTGGGGTCTACCTCAAGAGACCCAGTACTTC	TRBV7-8	NA	NA	TRBJ2-5
CSALIGGAGETQYF	TGCAGTGCCCTAATAGGGGGGGCCGGCGAGACCCAGTACTTC	TRBV20-1	NA	many	TRBJ2-5
CASSRREGEQYF	TGTGCCAGCAGCCGCCGGGAGGGAGAGCAGTACTTC	TRBV16	TRBD2	NA	TRBJ2-7
CASSQDRFGELFF	TGTGCCAGCAGCCAGGATCGGTTCGGGGAGCTGTTTTTT	TRBV7-2	NA	NA	TRBJ2-2
CASSTPGRSVQETQYF	TGTGCCAGCAGCACCCCCGGTCGAAGCGTCCAAGAGACCCAGTACTTC	TRBV28	NA	many	TRBJ2-5
CSVEEAGRLSYEQYF	TGCAGCGTTGAAGAGGCTGGCAGGTTATCCTACGAGCAGTACTTC	TRBV29-1	NA	many	TRBJ2-7
CASSVSFREAEAFF	TGTGCCAGCAGTGTGAGTTTCAGGGAGGCTGAAGCTTTCTTT	TRBV2	NA	once	TRBJ1-1